This T cell receptor beta chain is drawn from a study of vaccination effects on CD4 cells after COVID-19. Antigen-specific CD4+ T cells were expanded (with viral peptide pools) by the ViraFEST assay ahead of sequencing. Culture proceeded for nine to eleven days, and CD4+ T cells were then isolated. Each participant was administered two doses of either the BNT162b2 or the mRNA-1273 vaccine. Method: immunoSEQ multiplex PCR; TCRdb's copy keeps in-frame clones and lacks some. The data hold fewer than 40,000 clones, with around 80% observed a single time. From germline, CDR1 is SGDLS and CDR2 YYNGEE. V lost 1 base to trimming and J lost 4 bases, with 21 bases between them. CDR3 size: 17 residues. Worth noting for this clone: Its cognate antigen is unknown.

The TCR originated in a human donor who received a COVID-19 vaccine. Some clones in this sample may be carry-over from other donors' samples. The rearrangement links TRBV9 to TRBJ2-7, with a possible D match to TRBD1 (6 bases). The sequencing here drew on CD4+ T cells from PBMCs cultured with HCoV-NL63 spike peptides, taken after COVID-19 vaccination. Written as DNA, the CDR3 is TGTGCCAGCAGCGTAAGTAATCCAGGGGTCCCCTCTTACGAGCAGTACGTC. Residues: CASSVSNPGVPSYEQYV.